The 8 T cell receptor beta chains in this list originate from one sample, sequenced in a study of T cells in tuberculosis (dated by TCRdb to 2017 to 2018). Libraries were constructed by the immunoSEQ multiplex PCR assay. Imported from immuneACCESS, the table was reduced by TCRdb to in-frame sequences with V and J called. These copies leave out some clones; in studies compared against another copy, an unresolved V gene accounts for under half, and the cause of the remainder is not known. The sample table contains tens of thousands of clones; only one count was recorded for around nine tenths of them. Of the sample, about 17% falls within the top ten clones. Sequenced sample: PBMCs. The receptors come from a donor between 10 and 35 years old with latent tuberculosis or without tuberculosis infection. Some clones in this sample may be carry-over from other donors' samples.

V gene TRBV6-6 combines with J gene TRBJ2-7, with 13 bases identical to TRBD2. Germline values: CDR1 MNHNY, CDR2 SVGAGI (reference sequence). The CDR3 length is 13 residues. Germline trimming cut 6 bases from V and 7 bases from J; bases unmatched to any gene: 3. The CDR3 sequence: CASSGLAGEEQYF. CDR3 nucleotides: TGTGCCAGCAGCGGACTAGCGGGGGAAGAGCAGTACTTC.

V usage is TRBV5-1 and J usage is TRBJ2-1; D may be TRBD2 (6 bases). CDR1 is SGHRS, CDR2 YFSETQ, per germline. The CDR3 is made up of 15 amino acids. V was pared by 0 bases and J by 5 bases, with 12 bases between. CDR3 in DNA: TGCGCCAGCAGCTTGGTTCGGGGGACGCACAATGAGCAGTTCTTC. It is translated as CASSLVRGTHNEQFF.

The gene calls are TRBV30 and TRBJ2-2, with 10 positions matching TRBD1. Germline V lookup: CDR1 GTSNPN, CDR2 SVGIG (reference sequence). Unmatched junction bases numbered 3, after V lost 1 base and J lost 4 bases. The CDR3 has 15 residues. The CDR3 reads CAWSARDRGTGELFF. For the CDR3, the DNA is TGTGCCTGGAGTGCCCGGGACAGGGGCACCGGGGAGCTGTTTTTT.

V and J are TRBV5-6 and TRBJ1-2; D is perhaps TRBD1 (6 bases). V was shortened by 4 bases and J by 6 bases, with 13 bases between the two germline ends. This CDR3 comprises 13 residues. CDR1 SGHDT and CDR2 YYEEEE come from the germline V gene. CDR3 loop: CASSVQGRNGYTF. The CDR3 DNA reads TGTGCCAGCAGCGTACAGGGACGTAATGGCTACACCTTC.

This sequence joins TRBV27 and TRBJ2-7; 7 bases fit TRBD1. The junction had 4 bases not matched to a gene; V was cut back by 2 bases and J by 6 bases. Germline loops: CDR1 MNHEY, CDR2 SMNVEV (reference sequence). This CDR3 region has 13 residues. The CDR3 here is CASSLATGVEQYF. CDR3 coding DNA: TGTGCCAGCAGTTTAGCTACAGGGGTCGAGCAGTACTTC.

The V call is TRBV19, the J call TRBJ2-7, with D tentatively TRBD2 (5 bases). This CDR3 is built from 14 residues. The germline V gene encodes CDR1 LNHDA and CDR2 SQIVND (reference sequence). The V end lost 9 bases, the J end lost 1 base, and 16 bases lay between the germline ends. CDR3 region: CASSMRAPSYEQYF. CDR3 bases: TGTGCCAGCTCCATGCGGGCGCCATCCTACGAGCAGTACTTC. The full variable domain, its missing parts supplied by reference TRBV19 and TRBJ2-7, is DGGITQSPKYLFRKEGQNVTLSCEQNLNHDAMYWYRQDPGQGLRLIYYSQIVNDFQKGDIAEGYSVSREKKESFPLTVTSAQKNPTAFYLCASSMRAPSYEQYFGPGTRLTVT.

This sequence joins TRBV20-1 and TRBJ2-5; unclear D gene. V lost 7 bases and J 4 bases, leaving 7 bases between the germline ends. This CDR3 region has 10 residues. CDR1 and CDR2 (germline): DFQATT, SNEGSKA (reference sequence). The CDR3, as DNA: TGCAGTGTTTATCTAGAGACCCAGTACTTC. Its translation: CSVYLETQYF.

The chain combines TRBV5-4 with TRBJ1-4, with TRBD1 matching 8 bases. The J segment lost 0 bases and the V segment lost 4 bases, leaving 8 bases of the junction unmatched. The CDR3 is 17 amino acids. Germline loops: CDR1 SGHNT, CDR2 YYREEE (reference sequence). CDR3 DNA sequence: TGTGCCAGCAGCCGAGGACAGGGCGTTGCAACTAATGAAAAACTGTTTTTT. Its translation: CASSRGQGVATNEKLFF.